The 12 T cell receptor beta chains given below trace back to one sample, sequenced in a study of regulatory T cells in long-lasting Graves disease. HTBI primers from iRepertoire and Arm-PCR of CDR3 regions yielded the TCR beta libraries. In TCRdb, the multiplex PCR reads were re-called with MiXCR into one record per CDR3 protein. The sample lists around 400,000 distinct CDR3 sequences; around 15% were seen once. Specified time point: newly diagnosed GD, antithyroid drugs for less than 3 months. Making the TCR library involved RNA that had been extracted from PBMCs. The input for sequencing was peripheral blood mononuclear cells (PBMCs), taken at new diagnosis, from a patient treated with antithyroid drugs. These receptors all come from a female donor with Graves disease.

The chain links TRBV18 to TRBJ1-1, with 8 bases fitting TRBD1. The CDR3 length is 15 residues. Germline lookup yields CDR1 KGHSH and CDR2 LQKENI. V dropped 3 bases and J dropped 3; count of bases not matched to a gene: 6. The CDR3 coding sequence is TGTGCCAGCTCACCCGTGGCAGGGGGCGACACTGAAGCTTTCTTT. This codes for CASSPVAGGDTEAFF.

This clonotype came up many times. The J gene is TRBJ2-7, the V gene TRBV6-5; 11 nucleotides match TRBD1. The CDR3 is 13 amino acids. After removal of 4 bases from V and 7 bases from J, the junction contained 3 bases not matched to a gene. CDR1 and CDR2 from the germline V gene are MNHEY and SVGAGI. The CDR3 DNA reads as TGTGCCAGCAGTTCGGACAGGGGGCGTGAGCAGTACTTC. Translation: CASSSDRGREQYF.

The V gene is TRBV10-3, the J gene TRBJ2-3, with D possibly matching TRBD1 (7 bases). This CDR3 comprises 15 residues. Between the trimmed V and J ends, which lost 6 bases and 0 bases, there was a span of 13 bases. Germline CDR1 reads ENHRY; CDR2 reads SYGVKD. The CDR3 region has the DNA TGTGCCATCAGGCGGGGACAGCCAAGCACAGATACGCAGTATTTT. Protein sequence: CAIRRGQPSTDTQYF.

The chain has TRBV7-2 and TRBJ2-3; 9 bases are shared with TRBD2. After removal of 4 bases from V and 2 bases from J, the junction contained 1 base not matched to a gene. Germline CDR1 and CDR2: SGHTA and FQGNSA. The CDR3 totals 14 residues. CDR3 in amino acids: CASSSSGVTDTQYF. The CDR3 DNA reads TGTGCCAGCAGCTCTAGCGGGGTCACAGATACGCAGTATTTT.

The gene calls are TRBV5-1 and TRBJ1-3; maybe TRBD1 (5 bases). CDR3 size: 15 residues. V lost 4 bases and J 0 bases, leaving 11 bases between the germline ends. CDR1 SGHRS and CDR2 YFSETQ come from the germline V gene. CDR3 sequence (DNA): TGCGCCAGCAGCCAGGACACGAGCTCTGGAAACACCATATATTTT. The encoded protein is CASSQDTSSGNTIYF.

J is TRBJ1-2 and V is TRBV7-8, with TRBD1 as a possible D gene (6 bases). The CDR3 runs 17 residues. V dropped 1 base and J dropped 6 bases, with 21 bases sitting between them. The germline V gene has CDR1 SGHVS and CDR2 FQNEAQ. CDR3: CASSLGRRRGAKDGYTF. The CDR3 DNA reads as TGTGCCAGCAGCTTAGGACGGAGAAGGGGGGCGAAAGATGGCTACACCTTC.

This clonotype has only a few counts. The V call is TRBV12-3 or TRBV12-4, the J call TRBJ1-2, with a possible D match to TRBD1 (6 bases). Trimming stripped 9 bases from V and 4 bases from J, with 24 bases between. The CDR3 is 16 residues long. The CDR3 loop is CASKGGRTPRSYGYTF. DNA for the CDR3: TGTGCCAGTAAGGGGGGGAGAACGCCTCGGAGCTATGGCTACACCTTC.

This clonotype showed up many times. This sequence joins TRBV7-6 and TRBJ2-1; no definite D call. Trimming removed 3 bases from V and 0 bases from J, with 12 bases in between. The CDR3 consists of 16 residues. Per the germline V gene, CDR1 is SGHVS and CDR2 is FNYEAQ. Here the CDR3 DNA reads TGTGCCAGCAGCTTCCCGTCCCCCTACTCCTACAATGAGCAGTTCTTC. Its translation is CASSFPSPYSYNEQFF.

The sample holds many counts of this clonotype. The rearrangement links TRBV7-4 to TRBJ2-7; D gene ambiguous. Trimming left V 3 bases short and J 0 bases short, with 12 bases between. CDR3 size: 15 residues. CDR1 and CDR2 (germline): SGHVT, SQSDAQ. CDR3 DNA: TGTGCCAGCAGCTTTCCCAACCATAACTCCTACGAGCAGTACTTC. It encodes CASSFPNHNSYEQYF.

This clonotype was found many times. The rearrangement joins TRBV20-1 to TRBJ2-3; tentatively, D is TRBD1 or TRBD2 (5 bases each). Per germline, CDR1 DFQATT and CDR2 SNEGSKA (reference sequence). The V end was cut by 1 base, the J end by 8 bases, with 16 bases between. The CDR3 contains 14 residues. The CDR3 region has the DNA TGCAGTGCTAGAGCCGGGACCGCCGAGGGTACGCAGTATTTT. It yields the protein CSARAGTAEGTQYF.

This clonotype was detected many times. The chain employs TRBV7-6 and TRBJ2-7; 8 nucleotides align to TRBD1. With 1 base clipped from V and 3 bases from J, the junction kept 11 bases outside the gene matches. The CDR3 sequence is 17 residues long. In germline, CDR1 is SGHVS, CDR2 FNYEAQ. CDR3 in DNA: TGTGCCAGCAGCTTAGAGGGCAGGGGGCGCGTGGGCTACGAGCAGTACTTC. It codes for CASSLEGRGRVGYEQYF.

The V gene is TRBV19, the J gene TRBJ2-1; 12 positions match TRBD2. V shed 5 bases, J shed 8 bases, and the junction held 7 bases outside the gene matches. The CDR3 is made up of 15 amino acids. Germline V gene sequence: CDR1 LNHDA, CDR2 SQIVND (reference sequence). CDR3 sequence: CASSLRGLAGYEQFF. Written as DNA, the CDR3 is TGTGCCAGTAGTCTCCGGGGACTAGCGGGCTATGAGCAGTTCTTC.